The 32 T cell receptor beta chains below all came from one sample that was sequenced in a study of graft-versus-host responses after intestinal transplantation. No antigen has been identified for these receptors. Method: immunoSEQ multiplex PCR; TCRdb's copy keeps in-frame clones and lacks some. The sample comprises just over 85,000 clones, about 90% of which are singletons, and more than 0.35% rests with the top ten. The material was unstimulated CD8+ T cells sorted from spleen or lymph node cells, obtained before transplant. These receptor sequences come from a human donor who was the organ donor for an intestinal transplant.

The chain links TRBV27 to TRBJ2-7; possible D gene TRBD2, 6 bases. V lost 5 bases, J lost 3 bases, and 14 bases lay in between. The CDR3 consists of 14 residues. The germline gives CDR1 MNHEY, CDR2 SMNVEV (reference sequence). The CDR3 region is CASSQAGGIYEQYF. DNA of the CDR3: TGTGCCAGCAGTCAGGCAGGAGGGATCTACGAGCAGTACTTC.

This chain uses TRBV7-2 with TRBJ2-5; TRBD1 is a possible D gene (5 bases). The CDR3 spans 15 residues. The V and J ends lost 3 bases and 2 bases respectively, with 13 bases between them. CDR1 is SGHTA, CDR2 FQGNSA, per germline. This CDR3 is CASSLTDLLQETQYF. The CDR3 nucleotides read TGTGCCAGCAGCTTGACAGACCTCTTGCAAGAGACCCAGTACTTC.

This chain links TRBV7-9 with TRBJ1-2; 8 bases agree with TRBD1. The J segment lost 0 bases and the V segment lost 4 bases, leaving 7 bases of the junction unmatched. The length of the CDR3 is 16 residues. CDR1 is SEHNR and CDR2 is FQNEAQ in the germline V gene (reference sequence). The CDR3 nucleotides are TGTGCCAGCAGCTCAGCCCGGGACAGGCCTAACTATGGCTACACCTTC. It codes for CASSSARDRPNYGYTF.

This rearrangement joins TRBV6-6 to TRBJ2-3, with D maybe TRBD2 (6 bases). Germline lookup yields CDR1 MNHNY and CDR2 SVGAGI (reference sequence). V lost 2 bases to trimming and J lost 0 bases, with 12 bases between them. The CDR3 is 16 amino acids. This CDR3 reads CASSYPAGSSTDTQYF. In nucleotides, the CDR3 is TGTGCCAGCAGTTACCCTGCGGGATCTAGCACAGATACGCAGTATTTT.

As to this clone: One end of the junction fails to match germline, which may point to a read error. V usage is TRBV2 and J usage is TRBJ2-7, with 15 nucleotides matching TRBD2. The CDR3 is 16 residues long. From germline, CDR1 is SNHLY and CDR2 FYNNEI. The chain's CDR3 is CASREGLAGGVYEQYF. Here the CDR3 DNA reads TGTGCCAGCAGGGAAGGACTAGCGGGGGGGGTCTACGAGCAGTACTTC.

The chain recombines TRBV15 with TRBJ2-1, with D possibly matching TRBD1 (6 bases). Germline CDR1 and CDR2: LNHNV and YYDKDF (reference sequence). This CDR3 spans 13 amino acids. V was trimmed by 3 bases and J by 10 bases, leaving 13 bases between them. The chain's CDR3 is CATSRSVGAEQFF. The CDR3 region has the DNA TGTGCCACCAGCAGGTCCGTGGGGGCCGAGCAGTTCTTC.

This sequence joins TRBV6-1 and TRBJ2-7; a possible D gene is TRBD1 (5 bases). The V and J ends lost 5 bases and 2 bases respectively, with 10 bases between them. Germline lookup yields CDR1 MNHNS and CDR2 SASEGT. This CDR3 spans 13 amino acids. The chain's CDR3 is CASSLGPTYEQYF. The DNA of the CDR3 is TGTGCCAGCAGTTTGGGGCCCACCTACGAGCAGTACTTC.

This chain joins TRBV9 and TRBJ1-5; D not resolved. V was trimmed by 1 base and J by 2 bases, leaving 10 bases between them. This CDR3 is built from 15 residues. Germline V lookup: CDR1 SGDLS, CDR2 YYNGEE. CDR3 DNA sequence: TGTGCCAGCAGCGTATCTCACGGGGGCAATCAGCCCCAGCATTTT. It yields the protein CASSVSHGGNQPQHF.

V is TRBV11-2 and J is TRBJ1-3, with D unclear. The germline CDR1 and CDR2 sequences are SGHAT and FQNNGV. V shed 5 bases and J shed 0 bases, with 14 bases lying between them. This CDR3 has 16 amino acids. CDR3 bases: TGTGCCAGCAGCCCAAGTCCCAGGAACTCTGGAAACACCATATATTTT. It is translated as CASSPSPRNSGNTIYF.

The V gene is TRBV25-1, the J gene TRBJ2-1; 12 bases match TRBD2. Germline lookup yields CDR1 MGHDK and CDR2 SYGVNS. CDR3 length equals 16 residues. The V and J ends lost 2 bases and 4 bases, in that order; junction bases with no gene match: 3. The CDR3 here is CASSELAGGRYNEQFF. For the CDR3, the DNA is TGTGCCAGCAGTGAACTAGCGGGGGGGCGGTACAATGAGCAGTTCTTC.

The V and J genes are TRBV2 and TRBJ2-7; 8 positions match TRBD1. The CDR3 sequence is 15 residues long. Germline V CDR1 and CDR2: SNHLY, FYNNEI. The J segment lost 2 bases and the V segment lost 6 bases, leaving 9 bases of the junction unmatched. The CDR3 is CASSVDRGLAYEQYF. CDR3 DNA: TGTGCCAGCAGCGTCGACAGGGGATTGGCCTACGAGCAGTACTTC.

The chain couples TRBV6-1 to TRBJ1-2, with TRBD1 matching 10 bases. The V gene end was trimmed by 2 bases and the J gene end by 8 bases; junction bases not matched to a gene: 11. The V gene's germline CDR1 is MNHNS and CDR2 SASEGT. The CDR3 loop spans 16 amino acids. CDR3 in DNA: TGTGCCAGCAGTGAAAAGGGGGGGACAGGGGTACAAGGCTACACCTTC. This sequence encodes CASSEKGGTGVQGYTF.

This clone was seen a single time. This chain joins TRBV19 and TRBJ2-5, with 8 positions matching TRBD1. The germline CDR1 and CDR2 sequences are LNHDA and SQIVND (reference sequence). Trimming at V came to 6 bases and at J to 5 bases, leaving 2 bases not matched to a gene. The CDR3 covers 12 residues. The CDR3 nucleotides are TGTGCCAGTAGCGACAGGGGCGAGACCCAGTACTTC. It yields the protein CASSDRGETQYF.

The chain uses TRBV7-2 and TRBJ2-4; D not certain. Between the trimmed V and J ends, which lost 5 bases and 1 base, there was a span of 6 bases. From germline, CDR1 is SGHTA and CDR2 FQGNSA. There are 13 residues in the CDR3. Here the CDR3 DNA reads TGTGCCAGCAGCCCTCCTGCCAAAAACATTCAGTACTTC. The encoded protein is CASSPPAKNIQYF.

The chain links TRBV7-9 to TRBJ2-3; D not certain. This CDR3 region has 12 residues. Trimming took off 4 bases at V and 5 bases at J, with 7 bases between the two ends. Per the germline V gene, CDR1 is SEHNR and CDR2 is FQNEAQ (reference sequence). DNA for the CDR3: TGTGCCAGCAGCTCCCTTCGAGATACGCAGTATTTT. Its protein product is CASSSLRDTQYF.

The V and J genes are TRBV19 and TRBJ2-2; tentatively, D is TRBD2 (6 bases). This CDR3 comprises 13 residues. Between the trimmed V and J ends, which lost 10 bases and 3 bases, there was a span of 12 bases. Germline CDR1 is LNHDA and CDR2 is SQIVND (reference sequence). The CDR3 is CAISGVDTGELFF. CDR3 bases: TGTGCCATCTCGGGGGTGGACACCGGGGAGCTGTTTTTT.

The chain links TRBV6-5 to TRBJ2-7; TRBD1 agrees at 9 bases. J gave up 3 bases and V 0 bases, and 3 bases lay outside the gene matches. From germline, CDR1 is MNHEY and CDR2 SVGAGI. There are 15 residues in the CDR3. CDR3 coding DNA: TGTGCCAGCAGTTACTCGTTGACAGGGGGCTACGAGCAGTACTTC. Its protein product is CASSYSLTGGYEQYF.

The chain recombines TRBV28 with TRBJ2-5, with TRBD1 identical over 8 bases. The CDR3 runs 13 residues. J was trimmed by 1 base and V by 10 bases; bases with no gene match: 5. Germline V gene lookup returns CDR1 MDHEN and CDR2 SYDVKM. CDR3 DNA sequence: TGTGCCACCGGACAGGGAGTCCAAGAGACCCAGTACTTC. The encoded protein is CATGQGVQETQYF.

The J gene is TRBJ2-2, the V gene TRBV27, with 8 positions matching TRBD1. The CDR3 has 16 amino acids. J gave up 0 bases and V 4 bases, and 4 bases lay outside the gene matches. Germline assignment: CDR1 MNHEY and CDR2 SMNVEV (reference sequence). The CDR3 coding sequence is TGTGCCAGCAGTTCTTGGACAGGGACGAACACCGGGGAGCTGTTTTTT. It specifies CASSSWTGTNTGELFF.

The CDR3 loop reads CASRIRQGAGTGELFF. For the CDR3, the DNA is TGTGCCAGCAGGATAAGACAGGGGGCGGGCACCGGGGAGCTGTTTTTT. The V call is TRBV27, the J call TRBJ2-2, with 10 nucleotides matching TRBD1. V gave up 6 bases and J gave up 4 bases; unmatched junction bases: 8. CDR3 size: 16 residues. The germline V gene encodes CDR1 MNHEY and CDR2 SMNVEV (reference sequence).

The DNA for the CDR3 is TGTGCCAGTAAAAAACTAGGCGAGCAGTACTTC. Translating it yields CASKKLGEQYF. The chain joins TRBV19 to TRBJ2-7; TRBD2 is a possible D gene (5 bases). The germline V gene has CDR1 LNHDA and CDR2 SQIVND (reference sequence). The ends were cut back, 7 bases at V and 6 bases at J, with 10 bases in the middle. The CDR3 loop spans 11 amino acids.

The chain joins TRBV4-1 to TRBJ2-4; no clear D. The V end was cut by 3 bases, the J end by 1 base, with 13 bases between. The CDR3 has 16 residues. The germline CDR1 and CDR2 sequences are MGHRA and YSYEKL. The CDR3 here is CASSQVLGRAKNIQYF. Written as DNA, the CDR3 is TGCGCCAGCAGCCAGGTCCTAGGCCGGGCCAAAAACATTCAGTACTTC.

The V gene is TRBV4-2, the J gene TRBJ1-1; D is undetermined. CDR3 length: 13 residues. Germline CDR1 LGHNA, CDR2 YNFKEQ. Trimming shortened V by 1 base and J by 7 bases, and 10 bases separated the two germline ends. CDR3 in DNA: TGTGCCAGCAGCCAAGGTAGGGAGGTTGAAGCTTTCTTT. It specifies CASSQGREVEAFF.

The chain is built from TRBV5-6 and TRBJ1-2; 8 nucleotides align to TRBD1. The CDR3 contains 14 residues. J lost 7 bases, V lost 6 bases, and 11 bases had no gene match. Germline-derived CDR1 and CDR2 are SGHDT and YYEEEE. CDR3 DNA sequence: TGTGCCAGCACCCGGACAGGGTTTCTCGGTGGCTACACCTTC. Residues: CASTRTGFLGGYTF.

V usage is TRBV9 and J usage is TRBJ1-1, with D possibly matching TRBD1 (6 bases). V was clipped by 4 bases and J by 5 bases, with 15 bases between them. This CDR3 comprises 14 residues. CDR1 and CDR2 from the germline V gene are SGDLS and YYNGEE. CDR3 DNA sequence: TGTGCCAGCAGCCTAAAAGACAGGATAACTGAAGCTTTCTTT. Protein sequence: CASSLKDRITEAFF.

This sequence joins TRBV28 and TRBJ1-6; D perhaps matches TRBD1 (6 bases). Germline V gene sequence: CDR1 MDHEN, CDR2 SYDVKM. V lost 6 bases to trimming and J lost 0 bases, with 15 bases between them. The CDR3 is 17 amino acids. DNA for the CDR3: TGTGCCAGCAGCCGTCCCGACAGGAGCTCCTATAATTCACCCCTCCACTTT. It encodes CASSRPDRSSYNSPLHF.

This rearrangement joins TRBV7-9 to TRBJ1-1, with D perhaps TRBD1 (5 bases). From germline, CDR1 is SEHNR and CDR2 FQNEAQ (reference sequence). The CDR3 spans 13 residues. V was shortened by 4 bases and J by 1 base, with 7 bases between the two germline ends. The CDR3 nucleotides read TGTGCCAGCAGCTCCCAGGGGAACACTGAAGCTTTCTTT. Translating it yields CASSSQGNTEAFF.

V and J are TRBV19 and TRBJ2-7; no firm D call. The germline CDR1 and CDR2 sequences are LNHDA and SQIVND (reference sequence). CDR3 length: 11 residues. Trimming took 2 bases from V and 6 from J, leaving 5 bases between them. CDR3 nucleotide sequence: TGTGCCAGTAGTATAACGGGCGAGCAGTACTTC. Amino acids: CASSITGEQYF.

This clone occurred once. CDR3 in DNA: TGTGCCAGCAGCTTAGCAGCGGGGGGGATCGCAGATACGCAGTATTTT. As protein: CASSLAAGGIADTQYF. The genes are TRBV11-2 and TRBJ2-3; TRBD2 agrees at 10 bases. Germline CDR1 and CDR2: SGHAT and FQNNGV. The CDR3 is made up of 16 amino acids. Trimming took 1 base from V and 4 from J; bases not matched to a gene: 5.

The V gene is TRBV19, the J gene TRBJ1-2, with D unclear. The CDR3 is 11 amino acids. Trimming stripped 7 bases from V and 2 bases from J, with 5 bases between. Looked up from germline, CDR1 is LNHDA and CDR2 is SQIVND (reference sequence). CDR3 coding DNA: TGTGCCAGTACCGGGAACTATGGCTACACCTTC. Its translation: CASTGNYGYTF.

V is TRBV28 and J is TRBJ2-5; 7 bases fit TRBD2. The germline gives CDR1 MDHEN, CDR2 SYDVKM. The CDR3 consists of 16 residues. The junction had 11 bases not matched to a gene; V was cut back by 6 bases and J by 1 base. The CDR3 sequence is CASRGLRGWGQETQYF. CDR3 coding DNA: TGTGCCAGCAGGGGGTTGCGGGGGTGGGGCCAAGAGACCCAGTACTTC.

The J gene is TRBJ2-2, the V gene TRBV4-1; D might be TRBD2 (5 bases). V was shortened by 8 bases and J by 5 bases, with 12 bases between the two germline ends. The germline CDR1 and CDR2 sequences are MGHRA and YSYEKL. The CDR3 has 13 residues. CDR3 residues: CASSSGGTGELFF. The CDR3 DNA sequence: TGCGCCAGCTCGTCAGGAGGAACCGGGGAGCTGTTTTTT.